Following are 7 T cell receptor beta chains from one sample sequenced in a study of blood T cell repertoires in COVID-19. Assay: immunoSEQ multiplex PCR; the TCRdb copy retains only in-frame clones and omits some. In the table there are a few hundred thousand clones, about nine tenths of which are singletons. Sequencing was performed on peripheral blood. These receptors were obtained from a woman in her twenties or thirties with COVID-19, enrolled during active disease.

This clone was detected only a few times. CDR3 in DNA: TGCGCCACGGGGGAGGGAAACACTGAAGCTTTCTTT. Translating gives CATGEGNTEAFF. The chain recombines TRBV10-2 with TRBJ1-1, with D perhaps matching TRBD1 (5 bases). V was shortened by 10 bases and J by 2 bases, with 11 bases between the two germline ends. Germline V gene sequence: CDR1 WSHSY, CDR2 SAAADI. This CDR3 spans 12 amino acids.

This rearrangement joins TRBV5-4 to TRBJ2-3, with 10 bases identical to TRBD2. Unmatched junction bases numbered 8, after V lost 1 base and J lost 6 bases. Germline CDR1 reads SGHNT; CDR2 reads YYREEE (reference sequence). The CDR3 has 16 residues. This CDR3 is CASSLWQRGGPDTQYF. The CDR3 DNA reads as TGTGCCAGCAGCTTGTGGCAGCGGGGGGGCCCGGATACGCAGTATTTT.

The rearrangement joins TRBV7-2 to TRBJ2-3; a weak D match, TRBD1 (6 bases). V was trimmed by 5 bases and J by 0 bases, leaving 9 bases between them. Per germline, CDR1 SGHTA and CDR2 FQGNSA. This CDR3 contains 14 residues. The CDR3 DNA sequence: TGTGCCAGCAGCAACAGGGCTAGCACAGATACGCAGTATTTT. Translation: CASSNRASTDTQYF.

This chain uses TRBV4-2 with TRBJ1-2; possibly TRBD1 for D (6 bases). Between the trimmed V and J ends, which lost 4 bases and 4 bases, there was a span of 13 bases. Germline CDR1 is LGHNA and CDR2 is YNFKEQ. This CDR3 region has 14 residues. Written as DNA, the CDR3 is TGTGCCAGCAGCCCCCGGGGGGGCTCCTATGGCTACACCTTC. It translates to CASSPRGGSYGYTF.

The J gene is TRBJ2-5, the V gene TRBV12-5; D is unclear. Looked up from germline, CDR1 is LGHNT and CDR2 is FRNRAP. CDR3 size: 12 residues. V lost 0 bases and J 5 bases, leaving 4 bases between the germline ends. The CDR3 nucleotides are TGTGCTAGTGGTTTGGTACAGGAGACCCAGTACTTC. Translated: CASGLVQETQYF.

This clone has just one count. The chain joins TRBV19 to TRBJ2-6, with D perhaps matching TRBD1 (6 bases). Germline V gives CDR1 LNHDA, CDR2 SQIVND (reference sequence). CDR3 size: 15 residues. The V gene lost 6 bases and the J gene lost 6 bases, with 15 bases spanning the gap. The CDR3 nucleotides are TGTGCCAGTAGCTCAGGGGAAGTAGTGGCCAACGTCCTGACTTTC. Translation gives CASSSGEVVANVLTF.

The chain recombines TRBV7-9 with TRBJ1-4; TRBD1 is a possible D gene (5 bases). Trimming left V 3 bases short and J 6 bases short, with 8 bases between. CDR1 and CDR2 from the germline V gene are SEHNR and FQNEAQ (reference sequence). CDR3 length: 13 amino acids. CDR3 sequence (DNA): TGTGCCAGCAGCTTCCAGGGTTATGAAAAACTGTTTTTT. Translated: CASSFQGYEKLFF.